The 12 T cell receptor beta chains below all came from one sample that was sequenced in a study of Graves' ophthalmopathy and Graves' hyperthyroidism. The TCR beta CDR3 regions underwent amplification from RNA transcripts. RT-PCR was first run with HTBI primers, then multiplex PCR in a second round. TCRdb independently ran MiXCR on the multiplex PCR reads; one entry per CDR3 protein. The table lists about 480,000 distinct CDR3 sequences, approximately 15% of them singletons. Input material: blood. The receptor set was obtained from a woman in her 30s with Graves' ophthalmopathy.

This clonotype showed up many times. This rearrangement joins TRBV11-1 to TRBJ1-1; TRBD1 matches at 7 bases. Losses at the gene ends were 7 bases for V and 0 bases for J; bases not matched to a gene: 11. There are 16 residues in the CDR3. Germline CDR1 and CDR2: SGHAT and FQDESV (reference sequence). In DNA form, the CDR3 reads TGTGCCAGCACCCGGGGACAGCCCCTCATGAACACTGAAGCTTTCTTT. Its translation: CASTRGQPLMNTEAFF.

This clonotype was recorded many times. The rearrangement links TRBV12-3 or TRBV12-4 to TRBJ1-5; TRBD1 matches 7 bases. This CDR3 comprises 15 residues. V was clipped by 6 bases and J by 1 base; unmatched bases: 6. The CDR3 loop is CASSKTGMSNQPQHF. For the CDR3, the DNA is TGTGCCAGCAGCAAGACAGGGATGAGCAATCAGCCCCAGCATTTT.

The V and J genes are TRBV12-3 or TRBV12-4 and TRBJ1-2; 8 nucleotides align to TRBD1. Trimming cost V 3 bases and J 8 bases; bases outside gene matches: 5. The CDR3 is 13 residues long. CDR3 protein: CASSLQGARGYTF. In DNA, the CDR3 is TGTGCCAGCAGTTTGCAGGGGGCGCGGGGCTACACCTTC.

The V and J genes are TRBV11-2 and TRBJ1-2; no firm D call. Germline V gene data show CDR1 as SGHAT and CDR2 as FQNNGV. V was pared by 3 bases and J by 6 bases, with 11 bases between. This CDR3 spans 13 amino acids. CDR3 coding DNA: TGTGCCAGCAGCTTGGGTTGGGGAAATGGCTACACCTTC. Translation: CASSLGWGNGYTF.

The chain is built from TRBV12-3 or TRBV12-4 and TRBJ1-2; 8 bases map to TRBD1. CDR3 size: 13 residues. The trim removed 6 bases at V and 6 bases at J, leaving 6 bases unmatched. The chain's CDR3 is CASRDRGWDGYTF. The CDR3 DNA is TGTGCCAGCAGAGACAGGGGATGGGATGGCTACACCTTC.

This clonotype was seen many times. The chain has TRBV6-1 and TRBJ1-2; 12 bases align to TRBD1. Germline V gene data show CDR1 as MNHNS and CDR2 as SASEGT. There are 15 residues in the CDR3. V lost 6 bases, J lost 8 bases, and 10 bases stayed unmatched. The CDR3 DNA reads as TGTGCCAGCAGCGTACTAGGGACAGGGGGCGAGGGCTACACCTTC. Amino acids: CASSVLGTGGEGYTF.

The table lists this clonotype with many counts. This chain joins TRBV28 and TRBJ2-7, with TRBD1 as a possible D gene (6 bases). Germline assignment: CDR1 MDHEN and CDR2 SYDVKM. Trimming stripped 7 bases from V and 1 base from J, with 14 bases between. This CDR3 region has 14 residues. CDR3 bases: TGTGCCAGCACCCGACAGGCCCTTTCCTACGAGCAGTACTTC. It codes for CASTRQALSYEQYF.

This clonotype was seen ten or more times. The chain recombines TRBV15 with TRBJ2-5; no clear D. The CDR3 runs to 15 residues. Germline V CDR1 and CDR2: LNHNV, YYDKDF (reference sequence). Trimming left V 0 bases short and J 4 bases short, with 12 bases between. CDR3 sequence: CATSREKGFGETQYF. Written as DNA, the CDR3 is TGTGCCACCAGCAGAGAAAAAGGGTTCGGAGAGACCCAGTACTTC.

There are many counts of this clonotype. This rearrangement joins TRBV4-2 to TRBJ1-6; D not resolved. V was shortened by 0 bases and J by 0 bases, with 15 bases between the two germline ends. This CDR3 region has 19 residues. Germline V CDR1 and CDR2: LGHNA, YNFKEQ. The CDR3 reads CASSQDQSGSSSYNSPLHF. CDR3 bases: TGTGCCAGCAGCCAAGATCAATCGGGCAGCAGCTCCTATAATTCACCCCTCCACTTT.

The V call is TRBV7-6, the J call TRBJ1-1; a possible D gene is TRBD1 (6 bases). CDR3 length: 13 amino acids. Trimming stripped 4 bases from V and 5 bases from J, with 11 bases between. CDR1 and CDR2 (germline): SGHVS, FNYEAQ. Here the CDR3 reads CASSYQGRTEAFF. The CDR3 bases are TGTGCCAGCAGCTACCAGGGGAGAACTGAAGCTTTCTTT.

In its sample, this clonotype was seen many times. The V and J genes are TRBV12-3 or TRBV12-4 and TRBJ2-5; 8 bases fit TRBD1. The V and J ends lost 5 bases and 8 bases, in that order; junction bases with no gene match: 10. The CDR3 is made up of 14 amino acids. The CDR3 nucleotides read TGTGCCAGCAGTCTCCAGGGGGCGAAGGAAACCCAGTACTTC. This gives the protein CASSLQGAKETQYF.

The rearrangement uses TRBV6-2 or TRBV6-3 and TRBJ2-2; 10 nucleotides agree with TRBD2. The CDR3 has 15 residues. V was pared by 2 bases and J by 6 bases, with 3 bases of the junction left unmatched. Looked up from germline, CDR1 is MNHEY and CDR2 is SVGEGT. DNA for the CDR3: TGTGCCAGCAGTTACGGGCTAGCGGGAGCCGGGGAGCTGTTTTTT. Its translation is CASSYGLAGAGELFF.